This TCR beta chain was retrieved from a study of blood T cell repertoires in COVID-19. How the authors handled the data: Estimation of nucleated cell counts was performed using reference gene primer amplification. Sequenced by immunoSEQ multiplex PCR; TCRdb stores in-frame clones only, minus some. V, J and clone size are taken as reported in that table, and D and trimming were inferred from the DNA itself. The sample records approximately 170,000 clones, around 84% being singletons. Participant reports of clinical history set cohort assignment. Symptom resolution, clearance, or two negative PCRs marked donors in Cohort 3 as recovered. This clone turned up a few times. The receptor was isolated from a woman aged 45-65 years who had recovered from COVID-19. Sequenced input: PBMCs or T cells enriched from blood (not recorded which).

CDR3 amino acids: CATETHSGNTIYF. The CDR3 region has the DNA TGTGCCACCGAAACTCACTCTGGAAACACCATATATTTT. The V and J genes are TRBV19 and TRBJ1-3, with D uncertain. Trimming took 10 bases from V and 0 from J, leaving 10 bases between them. CDR1 is LNHDA and CDR2 is SQIVND in the germline V gene (reference sequence). This CDR3 contains 13 residues.